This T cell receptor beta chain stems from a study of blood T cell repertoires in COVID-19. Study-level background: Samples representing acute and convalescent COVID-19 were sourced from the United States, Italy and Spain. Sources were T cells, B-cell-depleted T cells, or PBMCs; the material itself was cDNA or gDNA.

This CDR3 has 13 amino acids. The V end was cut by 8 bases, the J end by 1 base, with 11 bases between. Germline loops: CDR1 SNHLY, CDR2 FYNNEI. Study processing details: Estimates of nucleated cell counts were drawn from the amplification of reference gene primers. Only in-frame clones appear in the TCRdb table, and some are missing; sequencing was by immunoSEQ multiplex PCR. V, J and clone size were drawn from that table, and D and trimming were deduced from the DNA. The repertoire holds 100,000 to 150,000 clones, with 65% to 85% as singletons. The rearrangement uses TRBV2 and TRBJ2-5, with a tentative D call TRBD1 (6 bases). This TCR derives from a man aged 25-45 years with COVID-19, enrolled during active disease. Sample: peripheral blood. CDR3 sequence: CASGRDTQETQYF. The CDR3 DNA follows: TGTGCCAGCGGCCGGGACACCCAAGAGACCCAGTACTTC.